Listed here are 31 T cell receptor beta chains from one sample, sequenced in a study of molecular identifiers for immune sequencing clone quantification. MiXCR, applied by TCRdb to the PCR reads, yields one record per CDR3 protein. The sample has 85,000 to 90,000 distinct CDR3 sequences; roughly 25% are singletons. Sample: naive CD8+ T cells from blood, with Jurkat cell RNA spiked in. Subset defined: FACS-sorted CD8+CD4-CCR7+CD45RA+ naive T cells. All receptors derive from a human donor in good health. Some libraries in this study had Jurkat cell RNA spiked in.

This clonotype was picked up a small number of times. A much larger clone differs from this one at a single base, so this may be a read error. The chain joins TRBV4-2 to TRBJ2-3; D call uncertain. There are 14 residues in the CDR3. The V gene's germline CDR1 is LGHNA and CDR2 YNFKEQ. V was clipped by 1 base and J by 3 bases, with 8 bases between them. CDR3 amino acids: CASSQGNRTDTQYF. Here the CDR3 DNA reads TGTGCCAGCAGCCAAGGAAATCGGACAGATACGCAGTATTTT.

This clonotype was observed many times. The rearrangement links TRBV9 to TRBJ2-5; 8 nucleotides match TRBD2. This CDR3 has 15 residues. CDR1 and CDR2 (germline): SGDLS, YYNGEE. Trimming took 4 bases from V and 5 from J; bases not matched to a gene: 10. CDR3 sequence (DNA): TGTGCCAGCAGCCCCGATAGCGGGACTTTCGAGACCCAGTACTTC. As protein: CASSPDSGTFETQYF.

The chain joins TRBV30 to TRBJ2-4; the D gene is possibly TRBD1 (5 bases). The V and J ends lost 0 bases and 6 bases respectively, with 9 bases between them. The CDR3 is made up of 13 amino acids. Germline V gene sequence: CDR1 GTSNPN, CDR2 SVGIG (reference sequence). The CDR3 coding sequence is TGTGCCTGGAGTGTGAAAGGGGTAAACATTCAGTACTTC. As protein: CAWSVKGVNIQYF. The entire variable domain, with the rest obtained from reference TRBV30 and TRBJ2-4, is as follows: SQTIHQWPATLVQPVGSPLSLECTVEGTSNPNLYWYRQAAGRGLQLLFYSVGIGQISSEVPQNLSASRPQDRQFILSSKKLLLSDSGFYLCAWSVKGVNIQYFGAGTRLSVL.

Points on this clonotype: The CDR3 end shows no conserved phenylalanine or tryptophan, and so a read error is likely. V and J are TRBV19 and TRBJ2-3; D is undetermined. The V gene's germline CDR1 is LNHDA and CDR2 SQIVND (reference sequence). V was cut by 3 bases and J by 0 bases, with 10 bases left in between. This CDR3 contains 15 residues. The CDR3 protein is CASSIGQTSTDTQYL. In DNA form, the CDR3 reads TGTGCCAGTAGTATCGGTCAGACTAGCACAGATACGCAGTATCTT.

Turning to this clonotype: At one of its ends the junction is not consistent with the germline gene, which may arise from a read error. V gene TRBV25-1 combines with J gene TRBJ2-7; 7 bases match TRBD2. The CDR3 totals 13 residues. CDR1 MGHDK and CDR2 SYGVNS come from the germline V gene. CDR3 region: CDSGVGVGFEQYF. As DNA, the CDR3 is TGTGACAGCGGGGTAGGGGTTGGGTTCGAGCAGTACTTC.

Remarks on this clonotype: Just one base apart from a much larger clone, this may be a read error. No conserved phenylalanine or tryptophan is present at the end of the CDR3, so a read error is the likely explanation. This chain uses TRBV6-2 or TRBV6-3 with TRBJ1-1; D gene unclear. The V end was cut by 2 bases, the J end by 2 bases, with 9 bases between. The CDR3 covers 14 residues. CDR1 and CDR2 from the germline V gene are MNHEY and SVGEGT. CDR3 residues: CASSYREVNTEAFL. The DNA for the CDR3 is TGTGCCAGCAGTTACCGCGAGGTCAACACTGAAGCTTTCCTT.

On this clonotype: Possible read error: a much larger clone is one base away. The chain recombines TRBV6-1 with TRBJ2-5; D remains unclear. The CDR3 loop spans 12 amino acids. V lost 7 bases and J lost 0, with 6 bases in between. Germline CDR1 reads MNHNS; CDR2 reads SASEGT. This CDR3 reads CASTQNQETQYF. The CDR3, as DNA: TGTGCCAGCACGCAGAACCAAGAGACCCAGTACTTC.

This clonotype was seen once. This clone may be a read error of a much larger clone one base away. This chain joins TRBV7-8 and TRBJ2-1, with D possibly TRBD2 on 5 matching bases. The CDR3 is made up of 15 amino acids. The germline gives CDR1 SGHVS, CDR2 FQNEAQ. This chain's CDR3 is CASSLVASSYDEQFF. DNA of the CDR3: TGTGCCAGCAGCTTAGTCGCTAGCTCCTACGATGAGCAGTTCTTC.

This clonotype turned up a few times. This rearrangement joins TRBV7-6 to TRBJ2-3; 11 positions match TRBD2. The CDR3 extends over 16 amino acids. Trimming removed 4 bases from V and 3 bases from J; junction bases left unmatched: 6. Germline V CDR1 and CDR2: SGHVS, FNYEAQ. CDR3 coding DNA: TGTGCCAGCAGCTCAACACTAGCGGGGGAGACAGATACGCAGTATTTT. Translation: CASSSTLAGETDTQYF. The full variable domain, with the rest looked up from reference TRBV7-6 and TRBJ2-3, is GAGVSQSPRYKVTKRGQDVALRCDPISGHVSLYWYRQALGQGPEFLTYFNYEAQQDKSGLPNDRFSAERPEGSISTLTIQRTEQRDSAMYRCASSSTLAGETDTQYFGPGTRLTVL.

The chain joins TRBV5-4 to TRBJ2-3; D is ambiguous. This CDR3 region has 16 residues. Germline V gene lookup returns CDR1 SGHNT and CDR2 YYREEE (reference sequence). Trimming removed 0 bases from V and 1 base from J, with 12 bases in between. The CDR3 region is CASSLALGVCTDTQYF. The CDR3 DNA follows: TGTGCCAGCAGCTTGGCCCTTGGAGTCTGCACAGATACGCAGTATTTT.

This clonotype was found many times. The chain recombines TRBV6-2 or TRBV6-3 with TRBJ2-3; D may be TRBD2 (6 bases). CDR1 and CDR2 from the germline V gene are MNHEY and SVGEGT. The CDR3 sequence is 12 residues long. V was clipped by 2 bases and J by 8 bases, with 8 bases between them. CDR3 residues: CASSYARGTQYF. As DNA, the CDR3 is TGTGCCAGCAGTTACGCGCGGGGTACGCAGTATTTT.

J is TRBJ1-1 and V is TRBV6-2 or TRBV6-3, with a possible D match to TRBD1 (5 bases). Trimming pared 7 bases from V and 0 bases from J, leaving 15 bases between. Germline V gene sequence: CDR1 MNHEY, CDR2 SVGEGT. This CDR3 is built from 15 residues. CDR3 loop: CASTVGPRLNTEAFF. The CDR3 bases are TGTGCCAGCACCGTGGGACCTAGATTGAACACTGAAGCTTTCTTT.

This clonotype was counted ten times or more. The chain is built from TRBV4-3 and TRBJ2-4; a weak D match, TRBD2 (5 bases). This CDR3 has 15 residues. The ends were cut back, 0 bases at V and 6 bases at J, with 12 bases in the middle. Germline CDR1 and CDR2: LGHNA and YSLEER. The CDR3 sequence is CASSQDQAGLNIQYF. CDR3 DNA sequence: TGCGCCAGCAGCCAAGATCAGGCGGGTCTAAACATTCAGTACTTC.

In its sample, this clonotype was seen many times. V is TRBV5-8 and J is TRBJ2-7, with 9 bases fitting TRBD1. Per the germline V gene, CDR1 is SGHTS and CDR2 is YDEGEE. The V and J ends lost 3 bases and 3 bases, in that order; junction bases with no gene match: 10. The CDR3 has 16 amino acids. CDR3 sequence: CASSWGQGQRIYEQYF. The DNA of the CDR3 is TGTGCCAGCAGCTGGGGACAGGGCCAAAGGATCTACGAGCAGTACTTC. The full variable domain, with the rest looked up from reference TRBV5-8 and TRBJ2-7, is EAGVTQSPTHLIKTRGQQATLRCSPISGHTSVYWYQQALGLGLQFLLWYDEGEERNRGNFPPRFSGRQFPNYSSELNVNALELEDSALYLCASSWGQGQRIYEQYFGPGTRLTVT.

The gene calls are TRBV9 and TRBJ2-1, with 9 positions matching TRBD1. The V and J ends lost 4 bases and 3 bases, in that order; junction bases with no gene match: 5. The germline CDR1 and CDR2 sequences are SGDLS and YYNGEE. The CDR3 length is 15 residues. CDR3 DNA: TGTGCCAGCAGCTCTAGGGACAGGGACTACAATGAGCAGTTCTTC. Translated: CASSSRDRDYNEQFF.

This clonotype was counted at least ten times. The chain carries TRBV7-2 and TRBJ2-1; tentatively, D is TRBD1 (6 bases). This CDR3 comprises 13 residues. Trimming pared 8 bases from V and 2 bases from J, leaving 10 bases between. Per germline, CDR1 SGHTA and CDR2 FQGNSA. The CDR3 nucleotides read TGTGCCAGCTTGGGGGCGACCTACAATGAGCAGTTCTTC. Amino acid sequence: CASLGATYNEQFF.

There are many counts of this clonotype. The chain has TRBV5-1 and TRBJ1-2, with a possible D match to TRBD1 (5 bases). With 0 bases removed from V and 4 bases from J, the gap between germline ends came to 10 bases. CDR3 size: 14 residues. Per germline, CDR1 SGHRS and CDR2 YFSETQ. The CDR3 nucleotides are TGCGCCAGCAGCTTGGAGGCAGGGACCTATGGCTACACCTTC. Its protein is CASSLEAGTYGYTF.

This chain links TRBV27 with TRBJ1-1, with no clear D. The CDR3 length is 13 residues. Germline V gene sequence: CDR1 MNHEY, CDR2 SMNVEV (reference sequence). Trimming took 3 bases from V and 3 from J, leaving 8 bases between them. This CDR3 reads CASSFVAYTEAFF. In DNA, the CDR3 is TGTGCCAGCAGTTTCGTAGCTTACACTGAAGCTTTCTTT.

This clonotype was observed many times. The gene calls are TRBV7-9 and TRBJ2-7, with D tentatively TRBD1 or TRBD2 (5 bases each). Germline loops: CDR1 SEHNR, CDR2 FQNEAQ (reference sequence). The CDR3 runs to 15 residues. Trimming pared 5 bases from V and 2 bases from J, leaving 16 bases between. The CDR3 nucleotides are TGTGCCAGCAGCAACCGGGACCGGAGCACCTACGAGCAGTACTTC. Protein: CASSNRDRSTYEQYF.

This clonotype was recorded many times. The chain uses TRBV28 and TRBJ2-7; D not resolved. The V and J ends lost 6 bases and 3 bases respectively, with 12 bases between them. The CDR3 totals 13 residues. The germline V gene encodes CDR1 MDHEN and CDR2 SYDVKM. The CDR3 DNA reads TGTGCCAGCAGCCCCAGAGTCAGCTACGAGCAGTACTTC. Its translation: CASSPRVSYEQYF.

This clonotype was detected a few times. The chain combines TRBV25-1 with TRBJ1-1; tentative D call: TRBD1 (5 bases). The CDR3 contains 12 residues. V lost 3 bases to trimming and J lost 5 bases, with 7 bases between them. CDR1 and CDR2 (germline): MGHDK, SYGVNS. CDR3: CASSDEGTEAFF. CDR3 DNA: TGTGCCAGCAGTGATGAGGGGACTGAAGCTTTCTTT.

This clonotype was recorded at least ten times. V and J are TRBV20-1 and TRBJ2-3; 9 bases are a match to TRBD1. CDR1 is DFQATT and CDR2 is SNEGSKA in the germline V gene (reference sequence). After removal of 5 bases from V and 2 bases from J, the junction contained 8 bases not matched to a gene. The CDR3 contains 15 residues. CDR3 in DNA: TGCAGTGCTGAGGCGGACAGGGGCTACACAGATACGCAGTATTTT. Its protein is CSAEADRGYTDTQYF.

This clonotype was seen a few times. The V call is TRBV27, the J call TRBJ2-3; 10 nucleotides align to TRBD2. Germline CDR1 and CDR2: MNHEY and SMNVEV (reference sequence). The CDR3 has 16 amino acids. V lost 4 bases, J lost 2 bases, and 6 bases stayed unmatched. The CDR3: CASSSGLAEYTDTQYF. The CDR3 nucleotides read TGTGCCAGCAGTTCCGGACTAGCGGAATACACAGATACGCAGTATTTT.

This clonotype was counted only a few times. The chain carries TRBV7-9 and TRBJ2-7, with a weak D call TRBD2 (6 bases). Germline V lookup: CDR1 SEHNR, CDR2 FQNEAQ (reference sequence). The CDR3 consists of 15 residues. V lost 5 bases and J lost 5, with 19 bases in between. CDR3 DNA: TGTGCCAGCAGCATCGGACCCGGGACTCCGGACGAGCAGTACTTC. Translating it yields CASSIGPGTPDEQYF.

This clonotype was detected only a few times. This chain joins TRBV19 and TRBJ2-2; possible D gene TRBD2, 5 bases. The CDR3 has 16 amino acids. The V gene lost 4 bases and the J gene lost 3 bases, with 15 bases spanning the gap. Germline CDR1 reads LNHDA; CDR2 reads SQIVND (reference sequence). CDR3 residues: CASSSPEGADTGELFF. CDR3 DNA sequence: TGTGCCAGTAGTAGCCCCGAGGGCGCGGACACCGGGGAGCTGTTTTTT.

This clonotype turned up a few times. This chain joins TRBV27 and TRBJ2-5; 12 bases line up with TRBD1. V lost 3 bases and J lost 1; bases outside the gene matches: 3. CDR3 length: 16 amino acids. Looked up from germline, CDR1 is MNHEY and CDR2 is SMNVEV (reference sequence). The DNA for the CDR3 is TGTGCCAGCAGTTTTTGGGACAGGGGGCCCCAAGAGACCCAGTACTTC. It is translated as CASSFWDRGPQETQYF.

This clonotype was counted only a few times. The chain uses TRBV28 and TRBJ1-1; D uncertain. V was clipped by 6 bases and J by 2 bases, with 4 bases between them. The CDR3 is 11 amino acids. The germline gives CDR1 MDHEN, CDR2 SYDVKM. The CDR3 reads CASSPNTEAFF. The DNA for the CDR3 is TGTGCCAGCAGCCCCAACACTGAAGCTTTCTTT. Combining the CDR3 with reference TRBV28 and TRBJ1-1 gives the whole variable domain DVKVTQSSRYLVKRTGEKVFLECVQDMDHENMFWYRQDPGLGLRLIYFSYDVKMKEKGDIPEGYSVSREKKERFSLILESASTNQTSMYLCASSPNTEAFFGQGTRLTVV.

Written as DNA, the CDR3 is TGTGCCATCAGTGCGGCATCCCGAGGGTACGAGCAGTACTTC. Encoded protein: CAISAASRGYEQYF. The chain links TRBV10-3 to TRBJ2-7; the D gene is possibly TRBD2 (5 bases). Germline CDR1 and CDR2: ENHRY and SYGVKD. The CDR3 runs to 14 residues. Trimming removed 4 bases from V and 4 bases from J, with 14 bases in between.

The chain links TRBV27 to TRBJ2-7; D unresolved. This CDR3 has 14 amino acids. Germline CDR1 is MNHEY and CDR2 is SMNVEV (reference sequence). V was cut by 3 bases and J by 0 bases, with 9 bases left in between. CDR3 bases: TGTGCCAGCAGTTTGGCAGCGAGCTCCTACGAGCAGTACTTC. The encoded protein is CASSLAASSYEQYF.

The V gene is TRBV11-2, the J gene TRBJ2-1; 7 nucleotides match TRBD1. Germline CDR1 and CDR2: SGHAT and FQNNGV. After removal of 3 bases from V and 4 bases from J, the junction contained 3 bases not matched to a gene. This CDR3 spans 14 amino acids. Here the CDR3 reads CASSFQGEYNEQFF. In nucleotides, the CDR3 is TGTGCCAGCAGCTTCCAGGGGGAGTACAATGAGCAGTTCTTC.

This clonotype has at least ten counts. This rearrangement joins TRBV4-3 to TRBJ2-7; no firm D call. Trimming cost V 0 bases and J 5 bases, with 14 bases left between them. CDR1 LGHNA and CDR2 YSLEER come from the germline V gene. CDR3 length equals 15 residues. The CDR3 DNA sequence: TGCGCCAGCAGCCAAGATCGCCTTACCTGGGACGAGCAGTACTTC. Encoded protein: CASSQDRLTWDEQYF.